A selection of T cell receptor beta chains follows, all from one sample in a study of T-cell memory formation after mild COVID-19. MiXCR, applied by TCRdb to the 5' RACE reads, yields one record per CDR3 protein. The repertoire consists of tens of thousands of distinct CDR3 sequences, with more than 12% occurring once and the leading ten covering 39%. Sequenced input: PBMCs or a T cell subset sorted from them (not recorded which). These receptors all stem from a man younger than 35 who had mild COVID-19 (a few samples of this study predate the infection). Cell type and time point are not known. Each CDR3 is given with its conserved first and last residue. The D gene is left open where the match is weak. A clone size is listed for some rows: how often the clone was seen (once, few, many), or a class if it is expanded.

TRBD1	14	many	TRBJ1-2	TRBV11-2	CASSPMGQNYGYTF	TGTGCCAGCAGCCCCATGGGACAGAACTATGGCTACACCTTC
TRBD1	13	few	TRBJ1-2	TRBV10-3	CAISEDRGYGYTF	TGTGCCATCAGTGAGGACAGGGGGTATGGCTACACCTTC
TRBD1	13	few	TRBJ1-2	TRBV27	CASSLGTGQGYTF	TGTGCCAGCAGTTTGGGGACAGGTCAAGGCTACACCTTC
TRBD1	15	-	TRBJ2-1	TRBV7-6	CASTPLTGTYNEQFF	TGTGCCAGCACCCCGCTGACAGGGACCTACAATGAGCAGTTCTTC
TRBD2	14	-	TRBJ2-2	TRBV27	CASSSAGGTGELFF	TGTGCCAGCAGTTCAGCGGGGGGCACCGGGGAGCTGTTTTTT
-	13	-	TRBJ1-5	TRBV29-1	CSVLDASNQPQHF	TGCAGCGTATTGGACGCGAGCAATCAGCCCCAGCATTTT
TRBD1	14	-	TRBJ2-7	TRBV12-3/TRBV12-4	CASRFGTGAYEQYF	TGTGCCAGCAGATTTGGGACAGGGGCGTACGAGCAGTACTTC
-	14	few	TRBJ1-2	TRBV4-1	CASSQGVRGDGYTF	TGCGCCAGCAGCCAAGGCGTCAGGGGTGATGGCTACACCTTC
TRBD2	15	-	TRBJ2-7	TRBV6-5	CASSPSWTSGYEQYF	TGTGCCAGCAGTCCCTCTTGGACTAGCGGCTACGAGCAGTACTTC
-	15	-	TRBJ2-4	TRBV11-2	CASSLSGAPSNIQYF	TGTGCCAGCAGCTTATCAGGGGCGCCCTCAAACATTCAGTACTTC
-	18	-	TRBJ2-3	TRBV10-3	CAISELSSTQGPADTQYF	TGTGCCATCAGTGAGTTAAGCAGTACACAGGGCCCGGCAGATACGCAGTATTTT
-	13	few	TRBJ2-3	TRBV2	CASSGREADTQYF	TGTGCCAGCAGTGGCAGGGAGGCAGATACGCAGTATTTT
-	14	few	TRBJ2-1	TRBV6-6	CASSYSMQGGEQFF	TGTGCCAGCAGTTACTCGATGCAGGGCGGTGAGCAGTTCTTC
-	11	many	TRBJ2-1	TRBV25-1	CASTLVGEQFF	TGTGCCAGCACCCTAGTGGGTGAGCAGTTCTTC
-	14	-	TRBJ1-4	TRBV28	CASRSGTSYEKLFF	TGTGCCAGCAGGTCCGGGACAAGCTATGAAAAACTGTTTTTT
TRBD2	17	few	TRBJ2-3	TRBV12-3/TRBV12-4	CASSLVLAGVDGDTQYF	TGTGCCAGCAGTTTAGTCCTAGCGGGGGTCGATGGGGATACGCAGTATTTT
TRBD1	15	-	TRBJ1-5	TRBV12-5	CASGETGVGNQPQHF	TGTGCTAGTGGTGAAACAGGGGTGGGCAATCAGCCCCAGCATTTT
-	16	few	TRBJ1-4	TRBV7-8	CASSLEGTGLGEKLFF	TGTGCCAGCAGCTTAGAAGGCACAGGGTTGGGGGAAAAACTGTTTTTT
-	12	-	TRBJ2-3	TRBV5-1	CASSRLSDTQYF	TGCGCCAGCAGTCGGTTATCGGATACGCAGTATTTT
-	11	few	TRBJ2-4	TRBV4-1	CASSQAGQKYF	TGCGCCAGCAGCCAAGCCGGCCAGAAGTACTTC
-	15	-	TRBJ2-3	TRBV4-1	CASSHRPGDTDTQYF	TGCGCCAGCAGCCATCGCCCGGGGGACACAGATACGCAGTATTTT
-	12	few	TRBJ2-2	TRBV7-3	CASSVETGELFF	TGTGCCAGCAGCGTAGAGACCGGGGAGCTGTTTTTT
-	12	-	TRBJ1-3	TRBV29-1	CSVKVAGNTIYF	TGCAGCGTTAAGGTGGCTGGAAACACCATATATTTT
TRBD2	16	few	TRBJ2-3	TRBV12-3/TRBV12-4	CASSLEASGNTDTQYF	TGTGCCAGCAGTTTAGAGGCTAGCGGGAACACAGATACGCAGTATTTT
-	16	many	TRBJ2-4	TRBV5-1	CASSARWGGVGNIQYF	TGCGCCAGCAGTGCCCGATGGGGCGGGGTAGGCAACATTCAGTACTTC
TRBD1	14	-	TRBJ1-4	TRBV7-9	CASSPTGANEKLFF	TGTGCCAGCAGCCCGACAGGGGCGAATGAAAAACTGTTTTTT
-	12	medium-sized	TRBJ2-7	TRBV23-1	CASSQSGYEQYF	TGCGCCAGCAGTCAATCAGGGTACGAGCAGTACTTC
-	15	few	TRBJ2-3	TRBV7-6	CASSQTQGSIDTQYF	TGTGCCAGCAGCCAGACACAGGGATCGATTGATACGCAGTATTTT
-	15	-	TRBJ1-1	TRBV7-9	CASSTNRDRNTEAFF	TGTGCCAGCAGCACCAACAGGGATCGGAACACTGAAGCTTTCTTT
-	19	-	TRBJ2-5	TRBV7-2	CASSLSYPEDGGLEETQYF	TGTGCCAGCAGCTTAAGTTACCCGGAGGACGGGGGTCTAGAAGAGACCCAGTACTTC
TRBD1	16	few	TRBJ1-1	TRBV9	CASSPTLTGLITEAFF	TGTGCCAGCAGCCCGACCCTGACAGGGTTGATAACTGAAGCTTTCTTT
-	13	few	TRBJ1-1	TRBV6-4	CASSEQSWTEAFF	TGTGCCAGCAGTGAGCAGTCTTGGACTGAAGCTTTCTTT
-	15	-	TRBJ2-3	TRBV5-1	CASSLYSRGPDTQYF	TGCGCCAGCAGCTTGTACAGCCGGGGGCCAGATACGCAGTATTTT
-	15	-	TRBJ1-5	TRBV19	CASSPQDSSNQPQHF	TGTGCCAGTAGCCCACAGGATTCCAGCAATCAGCCCCAGCATTTT
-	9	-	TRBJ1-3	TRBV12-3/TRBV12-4	CASSHPIYF	TGTGCCAGCAGCCATCCCATATATTTT
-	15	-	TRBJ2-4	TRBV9	CASSVSTPSKNIQYF	TGTGCCAGCAGCGTATCTACTCCGTCCAAAAACATTCAGTACTTC
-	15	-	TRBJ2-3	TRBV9	CASSGAPMGGDTQYF	TGTGCCAGCAGCGGGGCTCCCATGGGGGGCGATACGCAGTATTTT
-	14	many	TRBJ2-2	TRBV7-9	CASSLTSLAGELFF	TGTGCCAGCAGCTTAACGAGCCTAGCCGGGGAGCTGTTTTTT
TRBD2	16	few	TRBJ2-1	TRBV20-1	CSATPTSGDSYNEQFF	TGCAGTGCTACACCGACTAGCGGGGACTCCTACAATGAGCAGTTCTTC
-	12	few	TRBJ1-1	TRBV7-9	CASSLASTEAFF	TGTGCCAGCAGCTTAGCGAGTACTGAAGCTTTCTTT
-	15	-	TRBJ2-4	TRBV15	CATSRDPGPKNIQYF	TGTGCCACCAGCAGAGACCCCGGGCCCAAAAACATTCAGTACTTC
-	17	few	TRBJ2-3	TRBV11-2	CASSLRSFLSIADTQYF	TGTGCCAGCAGCTTGAGGAGTTTTCTCTCCATCGCAGATACGCAGTATTTT
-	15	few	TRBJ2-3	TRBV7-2	CASTIPGHRTDTQYF	TGTGCCAGCACTATTCCGGGACACCGCACAGATACGCAGTATTTT
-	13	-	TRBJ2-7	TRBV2	CASSEPFEDEQYF	TGTGCCAGCAGTGAGCCCTTCGAGGACGAGCAGTACTTC
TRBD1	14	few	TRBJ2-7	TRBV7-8	CASSAWDSPYEQYF	TGTGCCAGCAGCGCCTGGGACAGCCCCTACGAGCAGTACTTC
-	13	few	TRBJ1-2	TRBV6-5	CASSPRGAHGYTF	TGTGCCAGCAGCCCTCGGGGGGCTCATGGCTACACCTTC
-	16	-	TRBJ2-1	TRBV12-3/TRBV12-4	CASQRATVRSYNEQFF	TGTGCCAGCCAAAGGGCCACCGTCCGCTCCTACAATGAGCAGTTCTTC
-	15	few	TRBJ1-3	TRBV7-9	CASSLGRQAGNTIYF	TGTGCCAGCAGCTTAGGGCGCCAGGCCGGAAACACCATATATTTT
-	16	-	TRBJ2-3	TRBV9	CASSVGGASYTDTQYF	TGTGCCAGCAGCGTAGGGGGGGCCTCGTACACAGATACGCAGTATTTT
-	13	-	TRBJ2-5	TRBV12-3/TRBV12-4	CASSRPLQETQYF	TGTGCCAGCAGTCGGCCACTCCAAGAGACCCAGTACTTC
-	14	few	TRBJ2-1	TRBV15	CATSGDPLKGEQFF	TGTGCCACCAGCGGGGACCCCCTTAAGGGTGAGCAGTTCTTC